This section outlines one T cell receptor (beta chain) sequence together with its context. What it recognizes is unknown. This PCR relied on a set of 60 Vbeta primers and 13 Jbeta primers. The table came from immunoSEQ multiplex PCR; TCRdb's copy has only in-frame clones and leaves some out. The table shows 200,000 to 300,000 clones, with approximately 84% occurring only once. The CDR3 has 14 residues. J lost 7 bases, V lost 5 bases, and 8 bases had no gene match. Germline assignment: CDR1 SGHRS and CDR2 YFSETQ. The donors (healthy individuals) were bone marrow donors. Each donor was nominally healthy when sampled (though unrecorded immune exposures were likely). The sample originates from a study of cytomegalovirus exposure and HLA in healthy donors. Study-wide points: V- and J-gene trimming of TCR beta was linked (in a later analysis) to a missense DCLRE1C variant. In vitro, three CMV-associated chains proved specific for CMV antigens.

This sequence was found in a woman in her thirties or forties in good health and CMV-seropositive. The chain couples TRBV5-1 to TRBJ2-1; 8 bases align to TRBD2. The sequencing input was PBMCs. CDR3 DNA: TGCGCCAGCAGGGATGGGACTAGGGGAAATGAGCAGTTCTTC. Translated: CASRDGTRGNEQFF.